Each of the 31 T cell receptor beta chains below was sequenced from the same sample in a study of T-cell reconstitution after alpha-beta-depleted transplantation in children. The authors prepared the TCRbeta library with unique molecular identifiers. TCRdb reprocessed the PCR reads with MiXCR, giving one entry per CDR3 protein. Here the sample spans hundreds of thousands of distinct CDR3 sequences, 13% being singletons. The starting material was PBMCs, obtained before TCRalphabeta/CD19-depleted stem cell transplant. Receptors originate from a girl aged 2 to 9 with congenital amegakaryocytic thrombocytopenia, due to receive a stem cell transplant.

This clonotype appeared a few times. The chain employs TRBV5-1 and TRBJ2-7; 9 nucleotides match TRBD1. Trimming took 4 bases from V and 0 from J; bases not matched to a gene: 20. Germline V gene sequence: CDR1 SGHRS, CDR2 YFSETQ. There are 20 residues in the CDR3. CDR3 sequence: CASSPRDRVKAGRSSYEQYF. In DNA form, the CDR3 reads TGCGCCAGCAGCCCCCGGGACAGGGTGAAAGCGGGCCGGAGCTCCTACGAGCAGTACTTC.

This clonotype was detected ten times or more. This chain joins TRBV4-1 and TRBJ2-2; no clear D gene. The germline V gene has CDR1 MGHRA and CDR2 YSYEKL. This CDR3 is built from 14 residues. The V end lost 1 base, the J end lost 5 bases, and 8 bases lay between the germline ends. CDR3 sequence reads: CASSQGPGTGELFF. CDR3 sequence (DNA): TGCGCCAGCAGCCAAGGACCCGGGACCGGGGAGCTGTTTTTT.

In this sample, this clonotype turned up a few times. CDR3 DNA sequence: TGTGCCAGCAGCCCCACCCGGGCCCCGGAGACTGAAGCTTTCTTT. Translated, it gives CASSPTRAPETEAFF. The chain combines TRBV7-2 with TRBJ1-1; no reliable D call. The V end lost 5 bases, the J end lost 5 bases, and 18 bases lay between the germline ends. The CDR3 length is 15 residues. Germline V CDR1 and CDR2: SGHTA, FQGNSA.

This chain joins TRBV12-3 or TRBV12-4 and TRBJ1-4; D unclear. Trimming removed 2 bases at V and 7 bases at J, with 8 bases between. The CDR3 is made up of 13 amino acids. In nucleotides, the CDR3 is TGTGCCAGCAGTTTACGGGGTTCTGAAAAACTGTTTTTT. As protein: CASSLRGSEKLFF.

This clonotype was counted a few times. The chain couples TRBV18 to TRBJ2-7; a possible D gene is TRBD2 (6 bases). Germline CDR1 and CDR2: KGHSH and LQKENI. The CDR3 length is 13 residues. V lost 10 bases to trimming and J lost 0 bases, with 13 bases between them. DNA for the CDR3: TGTGCCACCACCCACGGGGGCTCCTACGAGCAGTACTTC. It codes for CATTHGGSYEQYF. Full variable domain (remainder filled in from reference TRBV18 and TRBJ2-7): NAGVMQNPRHLVRRRGQEARLRCSPMKGHSHVYWYRQLPEEGLKFMVYLQKENIIDESGMPKERFSAEFPKEGPSILRIQQVVRGDSAAYFCATTHGGSYEQYFGPGTRLTVT.

This clonotype turned up a few times. The gene calls are TRBV20-1 and TRBJ1-3; D not certain. The CDR3 extends over 15 amino acids. CDR1 is DFQATT, CDR2 SNEGSKA, per germline (reference sequence). Trimming left V 0 bases short and J 1 base short, with 10 bases between. The CDR3 here is CSAREMCHSGNTIYF. The CDR3 coding sequence is TGCAGTGCTAGAGAAATGTGCCATTCTGGAAACACCATATATTTT.

This clonotype was seen ten or more times. The genes are TRBV7-6 and TRBJ2-7; the match to TRBD1 covers 7 bases. Trimming removed 5 bases from V and 3 bases from J; junction bases left unmatched: 13. CDR3 length equals 16 residues. Germline CDR1 is SGHVS and CDR2 is FNYEAQ. The DNA for the CDR3 is TGTGCCAGCAGCCCTATACCTGGGACAGTGATCTACGAGCAGTACTTC. It is translated as CASSPIPGTVIYEQYF.

This clonotype was found many times. The V call is TRBV27, the J call TRBJ2-2; D possibly corresponds to TRBD1 (6 bases). The germline CDR1 and CDR2 sequences are MNHEY and SMNVEV (reference sequence). The CDR3 loop spans 12 amino acids. Trimming pared 5 bases from V and 5 bases from J, leaving 6 bases between. The CDR3 reads CASSTGTGELFF. CDR3 bases: TGTGCCAGCAGTACAGGGACCGGGGAGCTGTTTTTT.

A few counts support this clonotype. The chain uses TRBV10-3 and TRBJ1-4; D might be TRBD1 (6 bases). V lost 2 bases, J lost 0 bases, and 10 bases lay in between. The CDR3 is made up of 16 amino acids. Germline assignment: CDR1 ENHRY and CDR2 SYGVKD. CDR3 amino acids: CAISERGGATNEKLFF. CDR3 in DNA: TGTGCCATCAGTGAGCGAGGGGGTGCAACTAATGAAAAACTGTTTTTT.

This clonotype was seen ten or more times. The V call is TRBV7-9, the J call TRBJ1-2; the D gene is possibly TRBD1 (5 bases). The CDR3 loop spans 15 amino acids. Germline CDR1 reads SEHNR; CDR2 reads FQNEAQ (reference sequence). With 3 bases removed from V and 7 bases from J, the gap between germline ends came to 18 bases. The CDR3 reads CASSFGGPSTFGYTF. The CDR3 DNA reads as TGTGCCAGCAGCTTTGGGGGACCGTCAACTTTTGGCTACACCTTC.

The V call is TRBV14, the J call TRBJ2-2, with 9 nucleotides matching TRBD1. With 0 bases clipped from V and 6 bases from J, the junction kept 5 bases outside the gene matches. The CDR3 length is 16 residues. Looked up from germline, CDR1 is SGHDN and CDR2 is FVKESK. Here the CDR3 reads CASSQDPGTGSGELFF. The CDR3 nucleotides are TGTGCCAGCAGCCAAGATCCGGGGACAGGGTCCGGGGAGCTGTTTTTT.

This clonotype was seen repeatedly, ten times or more. This chain uses TRBV5-6 with TRBJ2-2; D remains unclear. This CDR3 has 14 residues. With 1 base removed from V and 1 base from J, the gap between germline ends came to 5 bases. Germline V lookup: CDR1 SGHDT, CDR2 YYEEEE. CDR3 sequence (DNA): TGTGCCAGCAGCTTGCTGCGGAACACCGGGGAGCTGTTTTTT. Translating gives CASSLLRNTGELFF.

Ten or more counts support this clonotype. The rearrangement links TRBV5-1 to TRBJ1-4; weak D call: TRBD1 (5 bases). Germline assignment: CDR1 SGHRS and CDR2 YFSETQ. V lost 4 bases and J lost 1, with 8 bases in between. This CDR3 has 14 amino acids. This chain's CDR3 is CASSPGLTNEKLFF. In nucleotides, the CDR3 is TGCGCCAGCAGCCCGGGACTAACTAATGAAAAACTGTTTTTT.

The rearrangement uses TRBV20-1 and TRBJ2-7, with D tentatively TRBD2 (5 bases). Germline V gene sequence: CDR1 DFQATT, CDR2 SNEGSKA (reference sequence). Trimming shortened V by 0 bases and J by 0 bases, and 15 bases separated the two germline ends. CDR3 length: 16 amino acids. The CDR3 loop is CSARDAGGLSSYEQYF. CDR3 coding DNA: TGCAGTGCTAGAGACGCCGGCGGGCTATCCTCCTACGAGCAGTACTTC.

This chain joins TRBV5-1 and TRBJ2-7; 9 bases align to TRBD2. Per germline, CDR1 SGHRS and CDR2 YFSETQ. V was clipped by 2 bases and J by 2 bases; unmatched bases: 5. This CDR3 is 15 amino acids long. The CDR3: CASSFGLAGPYEQYF. In DNA form, the CDR3 reads TGCGCCAGCAGCTTCGGGCTAGCGGGACCCTACGAGCAGTACTTC. The full variable domain, with the rest looked up from reference TRBV5-1 and TRBJ2-7, is KAGVTQTPRYLIKTRGQQVTLSCSPISGHRSVSWYQQTPGQGLQFLFEYFSETQRNKGNFPGRFSGRQFSNSRSEMNVSTLELGDSALYLCASSFGLAGPYEQYFGPGTRLTVT.

This chain joins TRBV5-1 and TRBJ2-5; D is perhaps TRBD2 (6 bases). The V end lost 1 base, the J end lost 1 base, and 14 bases lay between the germline ends. CDR3 length: 16 amino acids. Germline CDR1 SGHRS, CDR2 YFSETQ. The CDR3 is CASSLRVAEAQETQYF. The DNA of the CDR3 is TGCGCCAGCAGCTTGCGGGTAGCGGAGGCCCAAGAGACCCAGTACTTC.

This clonotype was detected only a few times. This chain connects TRBV18 to TRBJ1-2; D is perhaps TRBD1 (5 bases). V gave up 6 bases and J gave up 6 bases, with 14 bases separating them. The CDR3 is made up of 13 amino acids. Germline V gives CDR1 KGHSH, CDR2 LQKENI. CDR3 bases: TGTGCCAGCTCCGGACAATATGCTCATGGCTACACCTTC. It encodes CASSGQYAHGYTF.

This clonotype has a count of ten or more. J is TRBJ2-4 and V is TRBV12-3 or TRBV12-4; D remains ambiguous. This CDR3 has 14 amino acids. V was clipped by 7 bases and J by 9 bases, with 19 bases between them. The CDR3 spells CASIPAGRFSIQYF. The CDR3 DNA reads as TGTGCCAGCATTCCGGCAGGTCGATTTTCCATTCAGTACTTC.

Many counts were recorded for this clonotype. The chain carries TRBV20-1 and TRBJ2-7; possibly TRBD1 for D (5 bases). CDR1 and CDR2 (germline): DFQATT, SNEGSKA (reference sequence). V was clipped by 2 bases and J by 6 bases, with 14 bases between them. CDR3 size: 13 residues. Written as DNA, the CDR3 is TGCAGTGCTAGAAAGGTATCTGGGGCCGAGCAGTACTTC. Its translation: CSARKVSGAEQYF.

This chain links TRBV11-1 with TRBJ2-2; 11 bases are a match to TRBD2. From germline, CDR1 is SGHAT and CDR2 FQDESV (reference sequence). This CDR3 has 20 residues. Losses at the gene ends were 2 bases for V and 1 base for J; bases not matched to a gene: 12. The CDR3 protein is CASSLISSGRRPLNTGELFF. CDR3 in DNA: TGTGCCAGCAGCTTAATCTCTAGCGGGAGGAGGCCTCTGAACACCGGGGAGCTGTTTTTT.

This clonotype showed up many times. The chain employs TRBV7-8 and TRBJ2-3; 8 bases fit TRBD2. The germline gives CDR1 SGHVS, CDR2 FQNEAQ. The J segment lost 4 bases and the V segment lost 4 bases, leaving 13 bases of the junction unmatched. CDR3 length equals 17 residues. CDR3 region: CASSSTLSGSSADTQYF. CDR3 nucleotides: TGTGCCAGCAGCTCCACCCTCAGCGGGAGTTCCGCAGATACGCAGTATTTT.

The chain joins TRBV5-1 to TRBJ1-2; D is perhaps TRBD1 (6 bases). Trimming removed 0 bases at V and 2 bases at J, with 11 bases between. From germline, CDR1 is SGHRS and CDR2 YFSETQ. The CDR3 runs 15 residues. DNA of the CDR3: TGCGCCAGCAGCTTGGCCATTGGGGGCAACTATGGCTACACCTTC. Protein sequence: CASSLAIGGNYGYTF.

The chain links TRBV5-1 to TRBJ2-1; D is unclear. Germline values: CDR1 SGHRS, CDR2 YFSETQ. Trimming pared 2 bases from V and 1 base from J, leaving 13 bases between. The CDR3 runs 16 residues. The CDR3 here is CASSFLGENSYNEQFF. The CDR3, as DNA: TGCGCCAGCAGCTTTCTTGGGGAAAATTCCTACAATGAGCAGTTCTTC.

The chain couples TRBV21-1 to TRBJ2-3; the DNA was not compared with TRBD1, the D call given in the table. TRBV21-1 is labeled a pseudogene. The CDR3 consists of 14 residues. CDR3 residues: CASSKEGESDTQYF. The CDR3 nucleotides are TGTGCCAGCAGCAAAGAGGGGGAATCAGATACGCAGTATTTT.

This chain links TRBV5-5 with TRBJ2-1; 10 bases align to TRBD2. CDR1 and CDR2 (germline): SGHKS, YYEKEE (reference sequence). After removal of 3 bases from V and 8 bases from J, the junction contained 5 bases not matched to a gene. The CDR3 has 14 residues. CDR3 bases: TGTGCCAGCAGCTGGGGACTAGCGCCCGATGAGCAGTTCTTC. It codes for CASSWGLAPDEQFF.

This clonotype was counted between two and nine times. This rearrangement joins TRBV20-1 to TRBJ2-3; perhaps TRBD2 as D (6 bases). The CDR3 is 14 residues long. The V end lost 3 bases, the J end lost 4 bases, and 14 bases lay between the germline ends. From germline, CDR1 is DFQATT and CDR2 SNEGSKA (reference sequence). DNA for the CDR3: TGCAGTGCTAGTAGGGATCGCGGGGCAGATACGCAGTATTTT. Its protein product is CSASRDRGADTQYF.

This clonotype was picked up many times. The V call is TRBV20-1, the J call TRBJ2-3, with TRBD1 matching 9 bases. Trimming cost V 5 bases and J 4 bases; bases outside gene matches: 10. The CDR3 loop spans 15 amino acids. Germline CDR1 is DFQATT and CDR2 is SNEGSKA (reference sequence). This chain's CDR3 is CSAPPRDRVADTQYF. CDR3 DNA: TGCAGTGCTCCTCCCCGGGACAGGGTCGCAGATACGCAGTATTTT.

This clonotype turned up a few times. V and J are TRBV20-1 and TRBJ2-5; D unclear. CDR1 and CDR2 from the germline V gene are DFQATT and SNEGSKA (reference sequence). This CDR3 has 15 residues. V was clipped by 4 bases and J by 6 bases, with 21 bases between them. The CDR3 reads CSAMPRARESKTQYF. The CDR3 DNA follows: TGCAGTGCTATGCCTCGGGCACGAGAATCGAAGACCCAGTACTTC.

In its sample, this clonotype was seen a few times. The CDR3 coding sequence is TGTGCCAGCAGCTTAGCCCGGGCAGATACGCAGTATTTT. Protein: CASSLARADTQYF. The V gene is TRBV7-7, the J gene TRBJ2-3; D unresolved. The V gene lost 0 bases and the J gene lost 4 bases, with 5 bases spanning the gap. CDR3 length equals 13 residues. Germline loops: CDR1 SSHAT, CDR2 FNYEAQ (reference sequence).

This clonotype has only a few counts. The J gene is TRBJ2-5, the V gene TRBV20-1, with 9 nucleotides matching TRBD1. The CDR3 is 18 amino acids. The germline gives CDR1 DFQATT, CDR2 SNEGSKA (reference sequence). Trimming removed 1 base from V and 3 bases from J; junction bases left unmatched: 15. The CDR3 is CSARAPPAGTGLKETQYF. The DNA of the CDR3 is TGCAGTGCTAGAGCCCCCCCCGCCGGGACAGGGCTTAAAGAGACCCAGTACTTC.

This clonotype was detected only a few times. V and J are TRBV3-1 and TRBJ2-3; possible D gene TRBD2, 5 bases. With 0 bases removed from V and 5 bases from J, the gap between germline ends came to 12 bases. The germline V gene has CDR1 LGHDT and CDR2 YNNKEL (reference sequence). The CDR3 is made up of 15 amino acids. The CDR3 region has the DNA TGTGCCAGCAGCCAAGATACCCCGGGGAAAGATACGCAGTATTTT. This gives the protein CASSQDTPGKDTQYF.